Listed here are 11 T cell receptor beta chains from one sample, sequenced in a study of glioma-infiltrating T cells after dendritic cell vaccination. As to time point: after dendritic cell vaccination, including at tumor progression/relapse. The table came from immunoSEQ multiplex PCR; TCRdb's copy has only in-frame clones and leaves some out. The sample lists more than 85,000 clones, roughly 90% occurring once. The specimen comprised blood, sampled after dendritic cell vaccination. These receptors all come from a human donor with glioblastoma.

This chain joins TRBV7-9 and TRBJ1-3; a weak D match, TRBD1 (6 bases). V lost 1 base and J 3 bases, leaving 7 bases between the germline ends. Germline assignment: CDR1 SEHNR and CDR2 FQNEAQ (reference sequence). The CDR3 has 14 amino acids. CDR3 region: CASSLGGGGNTIYF. CDR3 coding DNA: TGTGCCAGCAGCTTAGGAGGGGGTGGAAACACCATATATTTT.

This clone was seen only once. The chain employs TRBV27 and TRBJ1-1; a possible D gene is TRBD1 (5 bases). This CDR3 contains 14 residues. V dropped 2 bases and J dropped 4 bases, with 11 bases sitting between them. CDR1 is MNHEY and CDR2 is SMNVEV in the germline V gene (reference sequence). For the CDR3, the DNA is TGTGCCAGCAGTTTAGAAAGGGGAGGCACTGAAGCTTTCTTT. It encodes CASSLERGGTEAFF.

V and J are TRBV18 and TRBJ2-5; D is possibly TRBD2 (6 bases). The DNA end favors TRBJ2-7, so the J call may be wrong. This CDR3 spans 13 amino acids. The germline V gene has CDR1 KGHSH and CDR2 LQKENI. The CDR3 loop reads CASASTGADEQYF. DNA of the CDR3: TGTGCCAGCGCCTCGACGGGAGCGGACGAGCAGTACTTC.

This clone has a single count. The V gene is TRBV6-6, the J gene TRBJ2-7; 8 bases agree with TRBD2. Germline CDR1 reads MNHNY; CDR2 reads SVGAGI (reference sequence). After removal of 6 bases from V and 3 bases from J, the junction contained 4 bases not matched to a gene. The CDR3 runs 13 residues. This chain's CDR3 is CASSPGGNYEQYF. The CDR3 DNA sequence: TGTGCCAGCAGCCCGGGGGGGAACTACGAGCAGTACTTC.

This sequence joins TRBV5-6 and TRBJ1-5; 7 bases agree with TRBD1. The CDR3 is 17 residues long. V was clipped by 4 bases and J by 3 bases; unmatched bases: 13. Germline assignment: CDR1 SGHDT and CDR2 YYEEEE. In DNA, the CDR3 is TGTGCCAGCAGCGGAAGAGGAGACAGGGCGTTCAATCAGCCCCAGCATTTT. It encodes CASSGRGDRAFNQPQHF.

The chain employs TRBV6-1 and TRBJ2-1, with D possibly TRBD2 on 5 matching bases. V was clipped by 7 bases and J by 0 bases, with 10 bases between them. The CDR3 is 14 amino acids. CDR1 and CDR2 from the germline V gene are MNHNS and SASEGT. CDR3 nucleotides: TGTGCCAGCATGGCGGGCGTCTCCTACAATGAGCAGTTCTTC. Protein sequence: CASMAGVSYNEQFF.

The V gene is TRBV29-1, the J gene TRBJ1-1, with D unresolved. Germline CDR1 is SQVTM and CDR2 is ANQGSEA. Trimming removed 6 bases from V and 3 bases from J, with 14 bases in between. The CDR3 totals 13 residues. The CDR3 sequence: CSVAAAVDTEAFF. CDR3 nucleotides: TGCAGCGTAGCCGCTGCGGTAGACACTGAAGCTTTCTTT.

Sample share makes this clone large. V is TRBV5-5 and J is TRBJ1-1; D is uncertain. This CDR3 spans 13 amino acids. The germline V and J ends were trimmed by 6 bases and 0 bases, with 9 bases remaining between them. The germline CDR1 and CDR2 sequences are SGHKS and YYEKEE (reference sequence). The CDR3 sequence: CASNLRVNTEAFF. CDR3 sequence (DNA): TGTGCCAGCAACCTCCGGGTGAACACTGAAGCTTTCTTT.

This clone was seen only once. This chain connects TRBV30 to TRBJ1-3; 7 positions match TRBD1. The germline V gene has CDR1 GTSNPN and CDR2 SVGIG (reference sequence). The V and J ends lost 7 bases and 0 bases, in that order; junction bases with no gene match: 3. The CDR3 consists of 13 residues. The CDR3 loop is CALGQHSGNTIYF. CDR3 in DNA: TGTGCCTTGGGACAGCACTCTGGAAACACCATATATTTT.

The CDR3 spells CASTSEWANEKLFF. CDR3 bases: TGCGCCAGCACTTCTGAATGGGCGAATGAAAAACTGTTTTTT. The gene calls are TRBV5-1 and TRBJ1-4, with no clear D. The CDR3 has 14 residues. Germline loops: CDR1 SGHRS, CDR2 YFSETQ. The ends were cut back, 6 bases at V and 5 bases at J, with 14 bases in the middle.

About this clone: At one end, the junction sequence differs from germline, possibly due to a read error. The genes are TRBV5-1 and TRBJ2-2, with 13 positions matching TRBD2. Germline V gene data show CDR1 as SGHRS and CDR2 as YFSETQ. This CDR3 is 16 amino acids long. The CDR3 DNA follows: TGCGCCACCAGCGTAGGACTAGCGGGAGCTCACGGGGAGCTGTTTTTT. Its translation is CATSVGLAGAHGELFF.